The rows below give T cell receptor beta chains drawn from one sample of a study of CD8 T cells in Susac syndrome. MiXCR, run by TCRdb on the immunoSEQ multiplex PCR reads, gives a single entry per CDR3 protein. The sample records under 200,000 distinct CDR3 sequences, 94% being singletons. The sequencing sample was made of CD4+ T cells from PBMCs. Source of these receptors: a human donor with Susac syndrome. Each CDR3 is given with its conserved first and last residue. A D gene is named only where the DNA matches it firmly. The size of a clone is reported for some rows only, either as once, few or many, or as a class for expanded clones.

CDR3 | DNA | V | size | D | J
CASKSTGGSNQPQHF | TGTGCCAGCAAGTCAACAGGGGGCAGCAATCAGCCCCAGCATTTT | TRBV27 | - | TRBD1 | TRBJ1-5
CSVGASGGIITDTQYF | TGCAGCGTTGGGGCTAGCGGGGGAATTATTACAGATACGCAGTATTTT | TRBV29-1 | - | TRBD2 | TRBJ2-3
CASGLTGATEAFF | TGTGCCAGCGGGCTTACAGGTGCCACTGAAGCTTTCTTT | TRBV3-1 | - | - | TRBJ1-1
CASSQGGLAKNIQYF | TGTGCCAGCAGCCAGGGGGGCCTAGCCAAAAACATTCAGTACTTC | TRBV3-1 | - | - | TRBJ2-4
CASSPGGILAYEQYF | TGTGCCAGCTCACCGGGGGGCATCCTCGCCTACGAGCAGTACTTC | TRBV18 | - | - | TRBJ2-7
CASSPGQSFSSYEQYF | TGTGCCAGCAGCCCAGGACAGTCCTTTAGCTCCTACGAGCAGTACTTC | TRBV14 | - | - | TRBJ2-7
CASSQAGNEQYF | TGTGCCAGCAGCCAAGCCGGGAACGAGCAGTACTTC | TRBV14 | - | - | TRBJ2-7
CASALAFRGKETQYF | TGTGCCAGCGCACTGGCCTTTCGGGGGAAAGAGACCCAGTACTTC | TRBV5-4 | - | - | TRBJ2-5
CASSDRTGLAHEQYF | TGTGCCAGCAGTGACCGGACAGGGTTAGCGCACGAGCAGTACTTC | TRBV2 | - | TRBD1 | TRBJ2-7
CASSEALWVQYF | TGTGCCAGCAGTGAAGCGCTCTGGGTGCAGTATTTT | TRBV2 | - | - | TRBJ2-3
CASSQGQMNTGELFF | TGTGCCAGCAGCCAGGGACAGATGAACACCGGGGAGCTGTTTTTT | TRBV9 | - | TRBD1 | TRBJ2-2
CASSSQVGQGNQPQHF | TGTGCCAGCAGTTCCCAGGTTGGACAGGGCAATCAGCCCCAGCATTTT | TRBV6-9 | - | TRBD1 | TRBJ1-5
CSVEGSTDTQYF | TGCAGCGTTGAGGGGAGCACAGATACGCAGTATTTT | TRBV29-1 | - | - | TRBJ2-3
CASSRGTGGASDTQYF | TGTGCCAGCAGCCGCGGGACAGGGGGCGCATCAGATACGCAGTATTTT | TRBV5-4 | - | TRBD1 | TRBJ2-3
CASSGGRGTGDTQYF | TGTGCCAGCAGTGGGGGGCGCGGGACGGGAGATACGCAGTATTTT | TRBV3-1 | - | - | TRBJ2-3
CASAIAGGQSEQFF | TGTGCCAGCGCCATAGCGGGGGGGCAGAGTGAGCAGTTCTTC | TRBV2 | - | TRBD2 | TRBJ2-1
CASRRTGGNNEKLFF | TGTGCCAGCAGACGGACAGGGGGTAATAATGAAAAACTGTTTTTT | TRBV6-6 | - | TRBD1 | TRBJ1-4
CASSTTGGSGTGELFF | TGTGCCAGCTCAACGACAGGGGGCAGTGGCACCGGGGAGCTGTTTTTT | TRBV18 | - | TRBD1 | TRBJ2-2
CASSLAAAKGETQYF | TGTGCCAGCAGTCTAGCGGCGGCGAAGGGGGAGACCCAGTACTTC | TRBV12-3/TRBV12-4 | - | TRBD2 | TRBJ2-5
CSARDGTSSPLHF | TGCAGTGCTAGAGATGGGACGAGTTCACCCCTCCACTTT | TRBV20-1 | - | - | TRBJ1-6
CSVGVGGVQETQYF | TGCAGCGTTGGGGTCGGCGGTGTCCAAGAGACCCAGTACTTC | TRBV29-1 | - | - | TRBJ2-5
CASSLAPDSTSEQYF | TGTGCCAGCAGCTTAGCTCCAGACTCGACGAGCGAGCAGTACTTC | TRBV7-9 | - | - | TRBJ2-7
CASTPRGGGVTYNEQFF | TGTGCCAGCACCCCCCGGGGAGGGGGCGTAACCTACAATGAGCAGTTCTTC | TRBV6-1 | - | - | TRBJ2-1
CARGTGSYGYTF | TGTGCCAGGGGGACAGGGTCCTATGGCTACACCTTC | TRBV7-9 | once | TRBD1 | TRBJ1-2
CASSQGGVMQETQYF | TGTGCCAGCAGCCAGGGGGGGGTGATGCAGGAGACCCAGTACTTC | TRBV11-2 | - | - | TRBJ2-5
CSASSPGGNEQFF | TGCAGTGCTAGTTCCCCGGGCGGCAATGAGCAGTTCTTC | TRBV20-1 | - | - | TRBJ2-1
CASSLSGGATYNEQFF | TGCGCCAGCAGCCTAAGCGGGGGGGCGACCTACAATGAGCAGTTCTTC | TRBV5-1 | - | TRBD2 | TRBJ2-1
CASSFPSSFQETQYF | TGTGCCAGCAGCTTCCCCAGCTCCTTCCAAGAGACCCAGTACTTC | TRBV7-9 | - | - | TRBJ2-5
CASSFSAGERTDTQYF | TGTGCCAGCAGCTTTTCAGCGGGGGAGCGCACAGATACGCAGTATTTT | TRBV11-2 | - | TRBD2 | TRBJ2-3
CASSQSGSSASPQHF | TGTGCCAGCAGCCAAAGCGGTTCCTCCGCCTCGCCCCAGCATTTT | TRBV3-1 | - | - | TRBJ1-5
CASSEAQGQGGTGELFF | TGTGCCAGCAGTGAAGCCCAAGGGCAGGGTGGCACCGGGGAGCTGTTTTTT | TRBV25-1 | - | - | TRBJ2-2
CASRQTLGSGQQYF | TGTGCCAGCAGACAAACTTTGGGGAGTGGACAGCAGTACTTC | TRBV6-5 | - | - | TRBJ2-7
CASSLRLAQATDTQYF | TGTGCCAGCAGCCTACGACTAGCCCAAGCCACAGATACGCAGTATTTT | TRBV6-1 | - | TRBD2 | TRBJ2-3
CSASRVTDTEAFF | TGCAGTGCTAGTAGGGTAACGGACACTGAAGCTTTCTTT | TRBV20-1 | - | - | TRBJ1-1
CASSYKGRYTF | TGTGCCAGCAGTTATAAGGGGCGCTACACCTTC | TRBV2 | - | - | TRBJ1-2
CASSQAGAENSPLHF | TGTGCCAGCAGCCAAGCCGGGGCCGAGAATTCACCCCTCCACTTT | TRBV4-2 | - | - | TRBJ1-6
CASSFTAMNTEAFF | TGTGCCAGCAGTTTCACAGCGATGAACACTGAAGCTTTCTTT | TRBV6-2/TRBV6-3 | - | - | TRBJ1-1
CSANSPGGGRTDTQYF | TGCAGTGCCAATAGTCCGGGCGGGGGGCGAACAGATACGCAGTATTTT | TRBV20-1 | - | TRBD2 | TRBJ2-3
CASSLTGQGGYGYTF | TGTGCCAGCAGCTTAACCGGACAGGGGGGCTATGGCTACACCTTC | TRBV7-3 | once | TRBD1 | TRBJ1-2
CASSLSPSGEYNEQFF | TGCGCCAGCAGCTTGTCCCCTAGCGGGGAATACAATGAGCAGTTCTTC | TRBV5-1 | - | TRBD2 | TRBJ2-1
CASSQTSGGAIEQFF | TGTGCCAGCAGCCAAACTAGCGGGGGGGCTATTGAGCAGTTCTTC | TRBV14 | - | TRBD2 | TRBJ2-1
CASSLTQEAPYEQYF | TGTGCCAGCAGCTTAACACAGGAAGCGCCGTACGAGCAGTACTTC | TRBV7-2 | - | - | TRBJ2-7
CASSAQGSETQYF | TGTGCCAGCAGCGCCCAAGGATCAGAGACCCAGTACTTC | TRBV9 | - | - | TRBJ2-5
CASSFASGGHQETQYF | TGCGCCAGCAGCTTCGCTAGCGGGGGTCACCAAGAGACCCAGTACTTC | TRBV5-1 | - | TRBD2 | TRBJ2-5
CSVKRLASNTGELFF | TGCAGCGTTAAACGCTTGGCATCGAACACCGGGGAGCTGTTTTTT | TRBV29-1 | - | - | TRBJ2-2
CSANPSGGASYEQYF | TGCAGTGCTAACCCCAGCGGGGGGGCTTCCTACGAGCAGTACTTC | TRBV20-1 | once | TRBD2 | TRBJ2-7
CASSHSTGVGELFF | TGCGCCAGCAGCCATTCGACGGGAGTCGGGGAGCTGTTTTTT | TRBV4-3 | - | - | TRBJ2-2
CTSSEEQGSYEQYF | TGTACCAGCAGTGAGGAACAGGGGTCCTACGAGCAGTACTTC | TRBV2 | - | TRBD1 | TRBJ2-7
CASSPEPDRAEEQYF | TGTGCCAGCTCACCCGAGCCGGACAGGGCCGAGGAGCAGTACTTC | TRBV18 | - | TRBD1 | TRBJ2-7